This is a list of T cell receptor beta chains from one sample in a study of cytomegalovirus exposure and HLA in healthy donors. Using immunoSEQ multiplex PCR, the repertoire was profiled, and TCRdb retains in-frame clones only, with some absent. The sample shows 150,000 to 200,000 clones, about four fifths of them seen only once. Sequenced input: PBMCs. All receptors come from a man aged 18-30 years in good health and CMV-seronegative. The CDR3 runs from the conserved cysteine through the conserved F or W. D genes are given only for firm matches. Size tells how often a clone was seen (once, few, many) or the class of an expanded clone, and some rows leave it out.

d_call j_call clone_size v_call cdr3_aa cdr3_nt
- TRBJ2-7 - TRBV6-5 CASSYSSVGGYYEQYF TGTGCCAGCAGTTACTCCTCCGTCGGGGGTTACTACGAGCAGTACTTC
- TRBJ1-1 - TRBV9 CASSVGGGLVGGADTEAFF TGTGCCAGCAGCGTAGGTGGAGGGTTGGTAGGGGGGGCAGACACTGAAGCTTTCTTT
TRBD1 TRBJ1-2 - TRBV2 CASSYGQGGGYTF TGTGCCAGCAGTTACGGACAGGGAGGAGGCTACACCTTC
TRBD1 TRBJ1-1 - TRBV5-1 CASSRRQGDSEAFF TGCGCCAGCAGCCGTAGACAGGGTGATAGTGAAGCTTTCTTT
TRBD1 TRBJ2-6 many TRBV4-3 CASSQDGDSSGANVLTF TGCGCCAGCAGCCAAGATGGGGACAGCTCTGGGGCCAACGTCCTGACTTTC
- TRBJ2-6 - TRBV19 CASSPGHFSSGANVLTF TGTGCCAGTAGTCCAGGACACTTCAGCTCTGGGGCCAACGTCCTGACTTTC
- TRBJ2-5 - TRBV7-8 CASSPLTSNSRETQYF TGTGCCAGCAGCCCCCTCACTAGCAACTCTAGGGAGACCCAGTACTTC
TRBD2 TRBJ2-1 - TRBV15 CATSRVGEGWNEQFF TGTGCCACCAGCAGAGTGGGGGAGGGTTGGAATGAGCAGTTCTTC
TRBD2 TRBJ2-1 - TRBV18 CASSPRGGAYEQFF TGTGCCAGCTCACCTCGCGGGGGGGCCTATGAGCAGTTCTTC
- TRBJ2-1 once TRBV27 CASWMGAFNEQFF TGTGCCAGCTGGATGGGGGCGTTCAATGAGCAGTTCTTC
TRBD2 TRBJ2-1 - TRBV13 CASSLGPGLAGALSYNEQFF TGTGCCAGCAGCTTAGGTCCGGGACTAGCGGGGGCCCTCTCCTACAATGAGCAGTTCTTC
TRBD1 TRBJ2-7 - TRBV28 CASSSTPGQGNNEQYF TGTGCCAGCAGCTCAACCCCGGGACAGGGCAACAACGAGCAGTACTTC
- TRBJ2-3 - TRBV30 CAWELTGTYFTDTQYF TGTGCCTGGGAGCTGACGGGTACATACTTCACAGATACGCAGTATTTT
TRBD1 TRBJ1-1 - TRBV7-6 CASSSKLTGTTEAFF TGTGCCAGCAGCTCGAAGCTGACAGGGACCACTGAAGCTTTCTTT
- TRBJ2-7 - TRBV5-1 CASSREFEQYF TGCGCCAGCAGCCGGGAGTTCGAGCAGTACTTC
- TRBJ1-5 - TRBV28 CASSFKSTQQLYSNQPQHF TGTGCCAGCAGTTTTAAATCCACGCAACAGCTCTATAGCAATCAGCCCCAGCATTTT
TRBD2 TRBJ2-1 - TRBV11-3 CASSLGGGAGGSYNEQFF TGTGCCAGCAGCTTAGGTGGGGGAGCGGGAGGCTCCTACAATGAGCAGTTCTTC
TRBD1 TRBJ1-5 - TRBV18 CASSPPGQGNQPQHF TGTGCCAGCTCACCTCCAGGACAGGGTAATCAGCCCCAGCATTTT
- TRBJ2-5 - TRBV7-2 CASSLVGQEQETQYF TGTGCCAGCAGCTTAGTTGGCCAGGAACAAGAGACCCAGTACTTC
TRBD2 TRBJ2-7 few TRBV11-2 CASSLVLAERYEQYF TGTGCCAGCAGCTTAGTACTAGCGGAGCGTTACGAGCAGTACTTC
TRBD2 TRBJ2-7 - TRBV18 CASSPPTSGVFYEQYF TGTGCCAGCTCACCCCCCACTAGCGGCGTATTCTACGAGCAGTACTTC
- TRBJ1-1 - TRBV5-4 CASSPVDPNTEAFF TGTGCCAGCAGCCCAGTTGATCCAAACACTGAAGCTTTCTTT
TRBD1 TRBJ1-4 - TRBV7-2 CASSSQGARNEKLFF TGTGCCAGCAGCTCACAGGGGGCCAGGAATGAAAAACTGTTTTTT
- TRBJ2-1 - TRBV5-1 CASSLSTDSYNEQFF TGCGCCAGCAGCTTGTCGACAGACTCCTACAATGAGCAGTTCTTC
- TRBJ1-1 - TRBV7-9 CASSPSGGGISTEAFF TGTGCCAGCAGCCCATCAGGTGGGGGGATTAGCACTGAAGCTTTCTTT
- TRBJ2-1 - TRBV11-2 CASSTTAVADNEQFF TGTGCCAGCAGCACAACAGCAGTCGCCGACAATGAGCAGTTCTTC
- TRBJ2-5 once TRBV4-3 CASSQLTGAQETQYF TGCGCCAGCAGCCAATTGACAGGTGCTCAAGAGACCCAGTACTTC
- TRBJ2-2 - TRBV6-5 CASSYPGLTGELFF TGTGCCAGCAGTTACCCGGGGTTAACCGGGGAGCTGTTTTTT
- TRBJ1-4 few TRBV28 CASSSGFHQEKLFF TGTGCCAGCAGCTCAGGGTTTCACCAAGAAAAACTGTTTTTT
TRBD1 TRBJ2-1 - TRBV28 CASSFRGQGRRNEQFF TGTGCCAGCAGTTTCAGGGGGCAGGGCCGGCGGAATGAGCAGTTCTTC
TRBD1 TRBJ1-2 - TRBV10-3 CAISRDRGYGYTF TGTGCCATCAGTAGGGACAGGGGCTATGGCTACACCTTC
- TRBJ1-4 - TRBV7-8 CASSLLRQSTNEKLFF TGTGCCAGCAGCCTCCTTCGACAGTCAACTAATGAAAAACTGTTTTTT
- TRBJ2-5 - TRBV4-1 CASSQDRRWETQYF TGCGCCAGCAGCCAAGATCGCCGGTGGGAGACCCAGTACTTC
TRBD2 TRBJ2-7 - TRBV7-8 CASSPGLAGGREQYF TGTGCCAGCAGCCCGGGACTAGCGGGGGGAAGGGAGCAGTACTTC
TRBD2 TRBJ2-1 - TRBV5-1 CASSLGTSGYNEQFF TGCGCCAGCAGCCTTGGGACTAGCGGATACAATGAGCAGTTCTTC
- TRBJ2-5 - TRBV27 CASSLFGEETQYF TGTGCCAGCAGTTTATTCGGGGAGGAGACCCAGTACTTC
- TRBJ2-1 - TRBV5-6 CASSPGLNEQFF TGTGCCAGCAGCCCCGGACTCAATGAGCAGTTCTTC
TRBD2 TRBJ2-1 - TRBV11-1 CASNQAGLAGNEQFF TGTGCCAGCAACCAAGCGGGACTAGCGGGGAATGAGCAGTTCTTC
TRBD1 TRBJ1-2 - TRBV30 CAWDRDSPVIGYTF TGTGCCTGGGACCGGGACAGCCCGGTTATTGGCTACACCTTC
TRBD1 TRBJ2-7 - TRBV5-4 CASSMGGQGNYEQYF TGTGCCAGCAGCATGGGGGGACAGGGTAACTACGAGCAGTACTTC
- TRBJ2-1 - TRBV25-1 CASSGGGQYEQFF TGTGCCAGCAGTGGGGGGGGGCAGTATGAGCAGTTCTTC
- TRBJ2-5 - TRBV30 CAWSVLARGETQYF TGTGCCTGGAGTGTATTAGCGAGGGGGGAGACCCAGTACTTC
TRBD1 TRBJ1-3 - TRBV5-1 CASSKQGDAIYF TGCGCCAGCAGCAAACAGGGGGACGCCATATATTTT
TRBD1 TRBJ2-7 - TRBV5-4 CASSNPGQSYEQYF TGTGCCAGCAGTAACCCGGGACAGTCCTACGAGCAGTACTTC
TRBD2 TRBJ2-1 - TRBV6-1 CASRTSGSITNEQFF TGTGCCAGCAGAACTAGCGGGAGTATTACCAATGAGCAGTTCTTC
- TRBJ1-4 - TRBV7-5 CARSPSHPGQLYEKLFF TGTGCCAGAAGCCCCTCCCATCCGGGACAGCTGTATGAAAAACTGTTTTTT
TRBD1 TRBJ2-5 - TRBV9 CASSAGQGFQETQYF TGTGCCAGCAGCGCTGGACAGGGCTTCCAAGAGACCCAGTACTTC
- TRBJ2-7 - TRBV5-4 CASSLDSEQYF TGTGCCAGCAGCTTGGATAGCGAGCAGTACTTC
TRBD2 TRBJ2-3 - TRBV4-1 CASSPRKFGTSLELSTDTQYF TGCGCCAGCAGCCCAAGGAAGTTCGGGACTAGTTTAGAACTAAGCACAGATACGCAGTATTTT
TRBD2 TRBJ2-3 - TRBV7-9 CASSWAGGNTDTQYF TGTGCCAGCAGCTGGGCGGGGGGGAACACAGATACGCAGTATTTT
- TRBJ1-1 - TRBV19 CASSITREGTEAFF TGTGCCAGTAGTATTACCAGGGAGGGGACTGAAGCTTTCTTT
- TRBJ2-4 - TRBV28 CASSFSGTRGNIQYF TGTGCCAGCAGTTTTTCTGGGACAAGAGGAAACATTCAGTACTTC
- TRBJ1-2 - TRBV11-2 CASSFKGDDYGYTF TGTGCCAGCAGCTTTAAGGGGGACGACTATGGCTACACCTTC
TRBD1 TRBJ2-7 - TRBV27 CASSPQEVQGSYEQYF TGTGCCAGCAGTCCGCAAGAGGTACAGGGGAGCTACGAGCAGTACTTC
TRBD1 TRBJ1-4 few TRBV11-2 CASSASTGGSEKLFF TGTGCCAGCAGCGCCTCCACAGGGGGCAGCGAAAAACTGTTTTTT
TRBD2 TRBJ2-7 once TRBV18 CASSPPPGREDEQYF TGTGCCAGCTCACCACCCCCCGGTCGGGAGGACGAGCAGTACTTC
- TRBJ2-5 once TRBV15 CATSRDLVGTMETQYF TGTGCCACCAGCAGAGATCTAGTAGGGACAATGGAGACCCAGTACTTC
TRBD1 TRBJ2-7 - TRBV4-3 CASSQDGDSFYEQYF TGCGCCAGCAGCCAAGACGGGGACAGCTTCTACGAGCAGTACTTC
TRBD2 TRBJ2-2 - TRBV7-7 CASSPRTSGNGGELFF TGTGCTAGCAGCCCCCGGACTAGCGGGAATGGCGGGGAGCTGTTTTTT